These T cell receptor beta chains were read from a single sample in a study of T cell responses to AZD1222 COVID-19 vaccine. Measured with immunoSEQ multiplex PCR; TCRdb has only the in-frame clones, and not every one. Found here are 120,000 or so clones, roughly 90% of them singletons; the top ten hold 1.6%. The sequences come from peripheral blood, collected on day 0 of AZD1222 vaccination. The receptors derive from an adult in good health. Each CDR3 is given with its conserved first and last residue. D genes are given only for firm matches. Clone size is not always given. Where it is, it says once, few, many or a class for expanded clones.

TRBJ2-7 . TRBV10-3 once TGTGCCATCAAGAGGCAAGGGCAGGGCGGCCACGAGCAGTACTTC CAIKRQGQGGHEQYF
TRBJ2-3 TRBD2 TRBV5-1 . TGCGCCAGTCGACCGATCGGGACTATCACAGATACGCAGTATTTT CASRPIGTITDTQYF
TRBJ1-1 . TRBV5-6 . TGTGCCAGCAGCTTAAACTCAGTCTGGGTCGAAGCTTTCTTT CASSLNSVWVEAFF
TRBJ1-1 . TRBV6-5 . TGTGCCAGCAGGAAAAAGCGGGGAGGGGACACTGAAGCTTTCTTT CASRKKRGGDTEAFF
TRBJ1-1 . TRBV27 . TGTGCCAGCAGTTTAACGCAGGGGAACACTGAAGCTTTCTTT CASSLTQGNTEAFF
TRBJ2-6 TRBD1 TRBV5-1 . TGCGCCAGCAGCATAGGACAGGTGGGAGCCAACGTCCTGACTTTC CASSIGQVGANVLTF
TRBJ2-5 . TRBV5-1 . TGCGCCAGCAGCGAGAGGGAGACCCAGTACTTC CASSERETQYF
TRBJ2-7 . TRBV5-4 . TGTGCCAGCAGCTTTATGGACTCCTACGAGCAGTACTTC CASSFMDSYEQYF
TRBJ2-1 TRBD1 TRBV2 . TGTGCCAGCAGTTCCCCCTACAGGGGCGATGAGCAGTTCTTC CASSSPYRGDEQFF
TRBJ1-1 TRBD1 TRBV18 once TGTGCCAGCTCACCACAACTTGCAGGGGGCATCACTGAAGCTTTCTTT CASSPQLAGGITEAFF
TRBJ1-4 TRBD1 TRBV9 . TGTGCCAGCAGCGTAGGAGACAGGGGTGGCGAAAAACTGTTTTTT CASSVGDRGGEKLFF
TRBJ1-6 . TRBV18 few TGTGCCAGCTCACCAGGGTCGGGGTCACCCCTCCACTTT CASSPGSGSPLHF
TRBJ1-1 . TRBV24-1 . TGTGCCACCAGTGACCTGAACACGGCAGAAGCTTTCTTT CATSDLNTAEAFF
TRBJ1-5 . TRBV18 . TGTGCCAGCTCTAAGGACGGCAATCAGCCCCAGCATTTT CASSKDGNQPQHF
TRBJ2-5 . TRBV18 . TGTGCCAGCTCACCAGGCCAGGGAGAGACCCAGTACTTC CASSPGQGETQYF
TRBJ2-7 . TRBV2 . TGTGCCAGCAGTGAAGTGGACAGCTGGGGCGAGCAGTACTTC CASSEVDSWGEQYF
TRBJ2-5 . TRBV6-1 . TGTGCCAGCAGTGAAGCGCGGGGGCTACAAGAGACCCAGTACTTC CASSEARGLQETQYF
TRBJ2-5 . TRBV15 . TGTGCCACCAGCACCATGTCCGAAACCCAAGAGACCCAGTACTTC CATSTMSETQETQYF
TRBJ2-1 TRBD2 TRBV25-1 . TGTGCCAGCAGTGGCGGGACTAGCGGCTACAATGAGCAGTTCTTC CASSGGTSGYNEQFF
TRBJ1-2 . TRBV6-5 . TGTGCCAGCAGTCCGGACGCAGGGAGAAGTGGCTACACCTTC CASSPDAGRSGYTF
TRBJ1-1 . TRBV2 . TGTGCCAGCGCCACGAGTGAAGCTTTCTTT CASATSEAFF
TRBJ1-1 . TRBV28 . TGTGCCAGCACCCATCGAGGGGGGCACACTGAAGCTTTCTTT CASTHRGGHTEAFF
TRBJ1-1 TRBD1 TRBV7-6 . TGTGCCAGCAGCCCAGAACAGGGGCCGGACACTGAAGCTTTCTTT CASSPEQGPDTEAFF
TRBJ2-1 TRBD1 TRBV5-1 . TGCGCCAGCAGCCACGGGACAGATCTTGACAATGAGCAGTTCTTC CASSHGTDLDNEQFF
TRBJ1-2 TRBD1 TRBV29-1 . TGCAGCGCTGATAAGACAGGGGTGGGCTATGGCTACACCTTC CSADKTGVGYGYTF
TRBJ1-5 . TRBV12-3/TRBV12-4 . TGTGCCAGCGGCGGACAGCAACAGCCCCAGCATTTT CASGGQQQPQHF
TRBJ2-2 . TRBV2 . TGTGCCAGCAGAAACAGGGTGGGGACCGGGGAGCTGTTTTTT CASRNRVGTGELFF
TRBJ2-7 . TRBV4-1 . TGCGCCAGCAGCCAAGATTTCCCCTCCCGGGGGAGGGAGCAGTACTTC CASSQDFPSRGREQYF